This T cell receptor (beta chain) was captured in a study of preoperative IRX-2 immunotherapy in early breast cancer. Measured with immunoSEQ multiplex PCR; TCRdb has only the in-frame clones, and not every one. The sample holds around 40,000 clones, about 95% seen once. Germline loops: CDR1 LNHDA, CDR2 SQIVND (reference sequence). This CDR3 is built from 17 residues. With 6 bases clipped from V and 0 bases from J, the junction kept 7 bases outside the gene matches. Noted treatment: preoperative locoregional IRX-2 cytokine immunotherapy. Samples came from a phase Ib trial of preoperative locoregional IRX-2 cytokine immunotherapy.

The gene calls are TRBV19 and TRBJ2-3; 12 nucleotides agree with TRBD2. Sequenced material: tumor tissue, taken after IRX-2 immunotherapy. This TCR derives from a human donor with breast cancer. CDR3 sequence reads: CASSQGLAGGSTDTQYF. The CDR3 region has the DNA TGTGCCAGTAGCCAAGGGCTAGCGGGGGGGAGCACAGATACGCAGTATTTT.